This TCR beta chain was captured in a study of cytomegalovirus exposure and HLA in healthy donors. Study-wide results and caveats: Rarity held for most TCR sequences, but there were some public TCRs that occurred in many donors.

This clone was counted a few times. What it binds is unknown. PCR primers comprised 60 Vbeta and 13 Jbeta primers. Authors' methods: Around 9.9 million shared chains were among the roughly 80 million unique TCR beta chains that a later analysis counted. TCRdb's table, derived via immunoSEQ multiplex PCR, lists solely in-frame clones and lacks some. V and J calls and clone size are as listed in that table; D and trimming were resolved from the DNA. The profile shows about 130,000 clones, roughly 83% of them singletons. Sequencing input: PBMCs. This TCR was recovered from a man aged 18 to 29 in good health and CMV-seronegative.

CDR3 bases: TGTGCCAGCAGCCCAGAGGGTTGGGGGGGTTATGGCTACACCTTC. Translating it yields CASSPEGWGGYGYTF. This chain connects TRBV7-8 to TRBJ1-2; TRBD1 is a possible D gene (5 bases). The V gene lost 5 bases and the J gene lost 5 bases, with 18 bases spanning the gap. The CDR3 has 15 amino acids. Looked up from germline, CDR1 is SGHVS and CDR2 is FQNEAQ.